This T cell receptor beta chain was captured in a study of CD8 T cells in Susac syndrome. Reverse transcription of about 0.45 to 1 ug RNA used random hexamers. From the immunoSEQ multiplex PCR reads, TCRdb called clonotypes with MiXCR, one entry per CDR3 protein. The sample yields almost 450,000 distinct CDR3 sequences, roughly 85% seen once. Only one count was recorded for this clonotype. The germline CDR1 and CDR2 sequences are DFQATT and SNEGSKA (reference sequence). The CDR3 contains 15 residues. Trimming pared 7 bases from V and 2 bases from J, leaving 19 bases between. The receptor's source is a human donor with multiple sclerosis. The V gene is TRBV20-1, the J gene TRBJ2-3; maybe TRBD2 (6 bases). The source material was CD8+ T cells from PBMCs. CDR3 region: CSVSLETSFTDTQYF. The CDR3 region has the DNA TGCAGTGTTTCCCTCGAGACTAGTTTCACAGATACGCAGTATTTT.